These 22 T cell receptor beta chains originate from one sample sequenced in a study of monozygotic twins with inflammatory bowel disease (dated by TCRdb to the late 2010s). Library preparation employed 5' RACE. The sequencer was an Illumina HiSeq 2500. Following reprocessing of the reads by TCRdb, the data hold one row per CDR3 protein sequence and no DNA is available. This sample's table lists approximately 200,000 distinct CDR3 sequences. The ten largest clones represent around 1.5% of the sample. Sequenced: blood. These receptors were collected from a human donor with ulcerative colitis or Crohn's disease, or a healthy co-twin of an affected twin (not recorded which).

V gene TRBV15 combines with J gene TRBJ2-3. Germline loops: CDR1 LNHNV, CDR2 YYDKDF (reference sequence). The length of the CDR3 is 12 residues. The CDR3 sequence: CATSQGIDTQYF.

The chain recombines TRBV5-1 with TRBJ1-4; the TCRdb D gene call, TRBD1, has no DNA to confirm it. The CDR3 has 15 residues. CDR1 and CDR2 (germline): SGHRS, YFSETQ. The CDR3 is CASSLAGGSNEKLFF.

V usage is TRBV5-1 and J usage is TRBJ2-7; the D call of TRBD1 rests on TCRdb alone, since no DNA is present to check it. The germline CDR1 and CDR2 sequences are SGHRS and YFSETQ. This CDR3 has 16 residues. Here the CDR3 reads CASSLDVGGAIYEQYF.

The genes are TRBV12-3 or TRBV12-4 and TRBJ2-7; the TRBD1 assignment by TCRdb is unverifiable without DNA. This CDR3 region has 14 residues. The chain's CDR3 is CASSLSARAREQYF.

The rearrangement links TRBV29-1 to TRBJ2-3; with no DNA, the TCRdb D assignment of TRBD2 cannot be verified. The CDR3 is made up of 16 amino acids. Germline V CDR1 and CDR2: SQVTM, ANQGSEA. CDR3: CSVVRASGEHQDTQYF.

The CDR3 loop reads CASSPGVGGYTF. This chain connects TRBV5-5 to TRBJ1-2; TCRdb selects TRBD1, and the lack of DNA leaves this call unchecked. This CDR3 spans 12 amino acids. The V gene's germline CDR1 is SGHKS and CDR2 YYEKEE (reference sequence).

The CDR3 region is CASSGFAAHEQYF. The chain has TRBV12-3 or TRBV12-4 and TRBJ2-7; no DNA is available, so the TRBD1 call from TCRdb remains unchecked. The CDR3 is 13 residues long.

The chain's CDR3 is CASSLGSGAWGTDTQYF. The genes are TRBV12-3 or TRBV12-4 and TRBJ2-3; the D gene TCRdb calls, TRBD1, cannot be checked with no DNA. CDR3 length: 17 residues.

The rearrangement links TRBV5-6 to TRBJ1-6; absent DNA, TCRdb's TRBD1 call cannot be checked. The length of the CDR3 is 15 residues. The germline V gene encodes CDR1 SGHDT and CDR2 YYEEEE. The CDR3 is CASSLLQGAYSPLHF. Combining the CDR3 with reference TRBV5-6 and TRBJ1-6 gives the whole variable domain DAGVTQSPTHLIKTRGQQVTLRCSPKSGHDTVSWYQQALGQGPQFIFQYYEEEERQRGNFPDRFSGHQFPNYSSELNVNALLLGDSALYLCASSLLQGAYSPLHFGNGTRLTVT.

The V and J genes are TRBV20-1 and TRBJ1-1. This CDR3 comprises 16 residues. Germline V gene data show CDR1 as DFQATT and CDR2 as SNEGSKA (reference sequence). The CDR3 here is CSARDRVEPPNTEAFF.

The V and J genes are TRBV5-6 and TRBJ2-5; TCRdb indicates TRBD1, and absent DNA this call remains unverified. Looked up from germline, CDR1 is SGHDT and CDR2 is YYEEEE. The CDR3 contains 15 residues. This chain's CDR3 is CASSLKQGTGQTQYF.

V gene TRBV5-1 combines with J gene TRBJ1-1. This CDR3 contains 14 residues. Looked up from germline, CDR1 is SGHRS and CDR2 is YFSETQ. CDR3 loop: CASSLGADTTEAFF.

V is TRBV9 and J is TRBJ2-2; TCRdb outputs TRBD2, but without DNA this stays unchecked. CDR3 length: 18 amino acids. The germline gives CDR1 SGDLS, CDR2 YYNGEE. The CDR3 sequence is CASSPSEGLVRNTGELFF.

The rearrangement joins TRBV3-1 to TRBJ2-1; the TCRdb D gene call, TRBD1, has no DNA to confirm it. CDR1 is LGHDT and CDR2 is YNNKEL in the germline V gene (reference sequence). The CDR3 extends over 12 amino acids. The CDR3 here is CASSLTGREQFF.

V and J are TRBV13 and TRBJ1-1; TCRdb lists TRBD1, though no DNA is available to test this call. Germline loops: CDR1 PRHDT, CDR2 FYEKMQ (reference sequence). This CDR3 contains 13 residues. The CDR3 sequence: CASSWGQIAEAFF.

The chain is built from TRBV7-2 and TRBJ2-1; TCRdb lists TRBD2, though no DNA is available to test this call. Germline CDR1 reads SGHTA; CDR2 reads FQGNSA. The length of the CDR3 is 12 residues. The CDR3 protein is CASSPQEGEQFF.

The CDR3 loop is CSAPSGEGLSYEQYF. The V and J genes are TRBV20-1 and TRBJ2-7; lacking DNA, the TRBD2 call made by TCRdb goes unchecked. The CDR3 is 15 residues long. Germline V gene lookup returns CDR1 DFQATT and CDR2 SNEGSKA (reference sequence).

The chain couples TRBV5-1 to TRBJ1-1. In germline, CDR1 is SGHRS, CDR2 YFSETQ. The CDR3 runs to 14 residues. This CDR3 is CASSYAETNTEAFF.

The chain combines TRBV5-1 with TRBJ1-1. This CDR3 has 17 residues. In germline, CDR1 is SGHRS, CDR2 YFSETQ. The CDR3 spells CASSSRAAKLSNTEAFF.

The chain is built from TRBV5-5 and TRBJ2-7. CDR1 SGHKS and CDR2 YYEKEE come from the germline V gene (reference sequence). The CDR3 consists of 15 residues. CDR3 sequence reads: CASSFRILSSYEQYF.

The chain is built from TRBV7-9 and TRBJ1-1; TCRdb's D call of TRBD1 is untestable without DNA. Germline-derived CDR1 and CDR2 are SEHNR and FQNEAQ (reference sequence). The CDR3 is 13 amino acids. The CDR3: CASSWTGDTEAFF.

The J gene is TRBJ2-5, the V gene TRBV5-1; TCRdb outputs TRBD1, but without DNA this stays unchecked. The CDR3 contains 15 residues. Germline V gene lookup returns CDR1 SGHRS and CDR2 YFSETQ. This chain's CDR3 is CASSLNGQGEETQYF.